The subject of this entry is one T cell receptor beta chain. The clone's antigen remains unknown. Per-base quality was not reported, and no clone a single base away is much larger than it. Trimming costs V 10 bases and J 5 bases, and their ends lie 11 bases apart. As encoded in the germline V gene, CDR1 is MNHNS while CDR2 is SASEGT. The CDR3 goes from the cysteine to the phenylalanine over 12 residues. Only CDR3 DNA remains: 36 bases, in frame from the first base. Peripheral blood CD8+ and CD4+ T cells from healthy donors, Susac syndrome patients and multiple sclerosis patients were profiled using high-throughput TCR beta sequencing. The healthy donors served as controls matched for age and sex. Bulk CD8+ and CD4+ T cells were purified magnetically by negative isolation, whereas CD8+ TEMRA cells were enriched by FACS. Blood was collected in EDTA tubes and processed within 24 hours, with PBMCs isolated through density gradient centrifugation. PBMCs intended for TCR sequencing were cryopreserved in liquid nitrogen and thawed later in a water bath at 37 degrees C. A purity of at least 90% was achieved for sorted or isolated CD4+, CD8+ and CD8+ TEMRA cells.

The entry originates in a study of CD8 T cells in Susac syndrome (dated by TCRdb to about 2019). About the investigation overall: The study used repertoire sequencing to test whether antigen drove CD8+ T cell activation and differentiation in Susac syndrome. The study compared CD8+ T cell repertoire clonality among about a dozen healthy donors, around 14 Susac syndrome patients and roughly 16 multiple sclerosis patients. What the authors observed across the whole study: The study acknowledged that relatively few individuals were included in the TCR sequencing and HLA analysis.

RNA was extracted using the RNeasy kit, and roughly 0.45 to 1 microgram was reverse transcribed with random hexamers. The immunoSEQ multiplex PCR assay, which covers 54 Vbeta and 13 Jbeta segments, was used to amplify TCR beta CDR3 regions. PCR amplification bias was corrected by using a synthetic template baseline for primer optimization and computational correction. The source study handled its data this way. Reads were annotated to V, D and J genes according to IMGT and were analyzed with immunoSEQ Analyzer, with only productive sequences retained. Clonality was calculated as one minus the Shannon entropy normalized by log2 of the number of productive unique sequences. For each patient and control, public and private clones were evaluated among the 100 most prevalent clones. Susac-specific clones were defined as absent from healthy and MS cohorts, over a thousand published viral clones and other ImmuneACCESS disease sequences. Through fastp at Q25 and MiXCR, TCRdb rebuilt clones from the public reads, retaining in-frame beta chains. Rows matching on CDR3 protein sequence are summarized as one entry with the most common DNA and genes. These V and J calls are TCRdb output, not the study's own analysis. Within this sample are roughly 44,000 distinct CDR3 sequences, with more than 85% of them counted one time only. The leading ten clones occupy 0.45% to 0.65% of the sample.

The sequence came from a human donor in good health. Specimen: CD8+ T cells from PBMCs. Recombination joined TRBV6-1 with TRBJ2-2; a confident D gene designation cannot be given. Here the CDR3 is given as CATDIYTGELFF. The DNA sequence is TGTGCCACCGACATCTATACCGGGGAGCTGTTTTTT.